This TCR beta chain was profiled in a study of tumor-infiltrating lymphocytes in primary liver carcinoma. As for this clonotype: What it binds is unknown. A read error may produce the germline difference seen at one junction end.

Study findings and constraints: Overlap between tumor regions exceeded overlap of tumor with adjacent tissue or blood.

CDR3 length: 21 residues. CDR1 and CDR2 (germline): SGHAT, FQNNGV. Total RNA and DNA came together from approximately 22-30 mg of bulk tissue without cell sorting. Priming with a constant-region primer yielded TCR beta cDNA from around 0.45 ug total RNA. Construction of TCR beta libraries relied on three successive nested multiplex PCR rounds employing slightly modified ARM-PCR. With TRBV1-TRBV30 forward primers and a C-beta reverse primer, the first two PCR rounds were run for approximately 10 cycles each. TCRdb ran MiXCR on the multiplex PCR reads and lists one entry per CDR3 protein. This table has about 35,000 distinct CDR3 sequences, roughly four fifths appearing once.

Material for sequencing was liver tumor tissue from sampling region 4. Specified subset: tumor region T4, right-lateral pole. The sequence came from a man aged 35-49 years with primary liver carcinoma and hepatitis B virus infection. V is TRBV11-2 and J is TRBJ2-6, with D possibly matching TRBD2 (6 bases). The CDR3 sequence is CASSMGGDRGISLFGANVLIF. The CDR3 nucleotides read TGTGCCAGCAGCATGGGGGGAGACCGGGGCATTTCCCTCTTTGGGGCCAACGTCCTGATTTTC.